This T cell receptor (beta chain) was retrieved from a study of graft-versus-host responses after intestinal transplantation (dated by TCRdb to the early 2020s). With respect to the entire study: The transplants that recipients got were multivisceral, liver-intestinal, or isolated intestinal. All recipients received anti-thymocyte globulin induction followed by maintenance tacrolimus and steroids for roughly three years. Graft-versus-host and host-versus-graft alloreactive T cell clones were tracked in the graft, circulation and bone marrow after intestinal transplantation using bulk TCR-beta CDR3 sequencing. Alloreactive clones were identified by sequencing pre-transplant mixed lymphocyte reaction products and comparing them with unstimulated pre-transplant donor and recipient T cells. A cohort of about two dozen intestinal transplant recipients, including one retransplant, was enrolled, and a few patients lacking pretransplant specimens were excluded. A peak of at least 4% donor T cells among recipient peripheral blood mononuclear cells was the definition used for donor T cell macrochimerism. Samples from a few later patients were sequenced in-house on an Illumina MiSeq with MiXCR processing rather than by the commercial service.

CDR1 and CDR2, looked up from the germline V gene (reference sequence), are LNHDA and SQIVND. The CDR3 holds 16 amino acids from the cysteine to the phenylalanine. Here the CDR3 DNA is all that survives: 48 bases in frame from base 1. Trimming removed 3 bases from V and 3 bases from J; the gene matches leave 8 bases unexplained. In the first month after transplant, blood samples were collected up to 4 times, and after that at least monthly when available. Concerning this clone: No cognate antigen has been identified for it. No much larger clone is present one base from it, and per-base qualities are unavailable.

Library creation used the immunoSEQ multiplex PCR assay. For most patients, genomic DNA was subjected to high-throughput TCR-beta CDR3 sequencing by Adaptive Biotechnologies. In the original analysis: TCR sequencing data for 15 to 20 patients were retrieved from Adaptive's ImmunoSEQ software; three other patients were processed with MiXCR and VDJtools. CDR3 nucleotide sequences shared between donor and recipient were removed because the origin of such sequences could not be assigned. At least 2-fold expansion over unstimulated cells and a minimum CFSE-low frequency of 0.002% (template counts) or 0.001% (read counts) were required for clones to be classified as alloreactive. Clones were considered mappable if detected in sequenced pre-transplant spleen, lymph node, or MLR CFSE-low populations of the donor or recipient. Cumulative frequency of alloreactive clones was calculated as a percentage of all sequences weighted by copy number. TCRdb carries this immuneACCESS record with in-frame sequences only. Its versions omit some clonotypes, under half of them owing to an unresolved V gene in the studies checked, with the rest unexplained. V and J calls and clone size are given by that table; D and trimming were obtained from the DNA. The sample table records 90,000 to 100,000 clones; about 82% of these occur just once. The leading ten clones occupy more than 1.4% of the sample.

What the study reported, not specific to this receptor: The conclusions were limited by the relatively low number and heterogeneity of the intestinal transplant patients. GvH clones were found in recipient bone marrow, and some of the GvH clones appeared earlier in ileal mucosa or blood, which is consistent with an intestinal mucosal origin. Early after transplant, peak levels of circulating GvH clones were associated with declines in HvG clones. In patients with donor T cell macrochimerism, the allografts had high GvH to HvG T cell clonal ratios.

The material sequenced was PBMCs, taken 255 days after intestinal transplant. This receptor was identified in a human patient who received an intestinal transplant, so some T cells may come from the graft donor. The V and J segments used are TRBV19 and TRBJ1-5; 7 bases in the middle match TRBD1. In nucleotide form, the sequence is TGTGCCAGTAGTATTGACAGGGAGATAAACAATCAGCCCCAGCATTTT. Its coded protein is CASSIDREINNQPQHF. Where the CDR3 stops, the reference TRBV19 and TRBJ1-5 genes take over; the full variable domain is DGGITQSPKYLFRKEGQNVTLSCEQNLNHDAMYWYRQDPGQGLRLIYYSQIVNDFQKGDIAEGYSVSREKKESFPLTVTSAQKNPTAFYLCASSIDREINNQPQHFGDGTRLSIL.